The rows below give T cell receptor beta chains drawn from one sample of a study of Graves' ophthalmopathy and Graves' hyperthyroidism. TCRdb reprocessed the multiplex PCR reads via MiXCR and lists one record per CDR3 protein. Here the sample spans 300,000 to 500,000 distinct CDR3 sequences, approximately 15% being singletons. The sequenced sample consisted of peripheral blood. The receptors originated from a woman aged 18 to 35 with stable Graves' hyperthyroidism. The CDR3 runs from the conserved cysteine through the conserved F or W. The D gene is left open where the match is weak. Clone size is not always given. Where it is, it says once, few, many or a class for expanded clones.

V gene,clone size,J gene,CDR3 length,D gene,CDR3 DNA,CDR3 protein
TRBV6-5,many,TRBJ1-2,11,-,TGTGCCAGCAGCCGGGGGCTGGGCTACACCTTC,CASSRGLGYTF
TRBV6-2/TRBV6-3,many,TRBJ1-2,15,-,TGTGCCAGCAGGACAGAACCAGGGACGTACTATGGCTACACCTTC,CASRTEPGTYYGYTF
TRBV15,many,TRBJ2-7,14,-,TGTGCCACCAGCAGAGATCAGGGGTCCTACGAGCAGTACTTC,CATSRDQGSYEQYF
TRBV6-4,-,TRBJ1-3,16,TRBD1,TGTGCCAGCAGTCGACAGGGACCTGACTCTGGAAACACCATATATTTT,CASSRQGPDSGNTIYF
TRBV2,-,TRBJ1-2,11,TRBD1,TGTGCCAGTGGGACAGGGGAAGGCTACACCTTC,CASGTGEGYTF
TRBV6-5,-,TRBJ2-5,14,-,TGTGCCAGCAGTTTGGAGGTCACGGGTGAGACCCAGTACTTC,CASSLEVTGETQYF
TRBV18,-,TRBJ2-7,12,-,TGTGCCAGCTCACCATGGATCAACGAGCAGTACTTC,CASSPWINEQYF
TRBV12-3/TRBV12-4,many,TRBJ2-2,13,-,TGTGCCAGCAGTACCCGAGGCACCGGGGAGCTGTTTTTT,CASSTRGTGELFF
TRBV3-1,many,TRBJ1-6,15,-,TGTGCCAGCAGCCTCGTCGACAGCTATAATTCACCCCTCCACTTT,CASSLVDSYNSPLHF
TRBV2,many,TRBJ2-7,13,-,TGTGCCAGCAAGGTCAGGGACCCCTACGAGCAGTACTTC,CASKVRDPYEQYF
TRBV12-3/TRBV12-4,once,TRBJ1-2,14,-,TGTGCCAGCACTTACGGCATGTTACCCTATGGCTACACCTTC,CASTYGMLPYGYTF
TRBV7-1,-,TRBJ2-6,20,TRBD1,TGTGCCAGCAGTATACCGGGACAGGGGGTAACGTGGTCTGGGGCCAACGTCCTGACTTTC,CASSIPGQGVTWSGANVLTF
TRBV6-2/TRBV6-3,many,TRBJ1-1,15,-,TGTGCCAGCAGTTACTCACTGGGGGAGGACACTGAAGCTTTCTTT,CASSYSLGEDTEAFF
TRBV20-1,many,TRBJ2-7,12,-,TGCAGTGCTAGAATCGGAGCCTACGAGCAGTACTTC,CSARIGAYEQYF
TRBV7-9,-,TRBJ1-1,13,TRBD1,TGTGCCAGCAGCCCGGACAGGGCGCTAGGAGCTTTCTTT,CASSPDRALGAFF
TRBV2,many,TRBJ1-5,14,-,TGTGCCAGCAGAAGAGACGGCACCAATCAGCCCCAGCATTTT,CASRRDGTNQPQHF
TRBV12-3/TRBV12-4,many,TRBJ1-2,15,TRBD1,TGTGCCAGCAGCCGTCAGGGGGCGGGGTTGGGGGGCTACACCTTC,CASSRQGAGLGGYTF
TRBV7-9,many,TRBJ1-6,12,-,TGTGCCAGCAGCCATAGCGCAGGGGTCCTCCACTTT,CASSHSAGVLHF
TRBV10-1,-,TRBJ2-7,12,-,TGCGCCAGCAGAGAACACAGGGTCGAGCAGTACTTC,CASREHRVEQYF